This T cell receptor beta chain was identified in a study of T-cell reconstitution after alpha-beta-depleted transplantation in children (dated by TCRdb to between 2015 and 2016). Study-level background: Using TCR repertoire profiling, the study quantitatively followed how T-cell immune reconstitution unfolded in children after TCRalphabeta/CD19-depleted allogeneic hematopoietic cell transplantation.

In regard to this clonotype: Its antigen is currently not known. No much larger clone exists at a distance of one base, and base qualities are not known.

The library was obtained by PCR. This sample was sequenced with an Illumina HiSeq 2500. TCR libraries were prepared with molecular barcoding, using unique molecular identifiers to normalize TCRbeta repertoire quantification. TCRdb cleaned the public reads at Q25 with fastp, built clones with MiXCR and kept in-frame beta chains. Rows with a matching CDR3 protein are joined into one entry that keeps the most common DNA and genes. In this sample the table shows more than 450,000 distinct CDR3 sequences, approximately 20% of which occur a single time. The ten largest clones represent approximately 3% of the sample. Germline trimming: 1 base from V, 6 bases from J; junction bases outside gene matches: 10. Counted from cysteine to phenylalanine, this CDR3 has 15 amino acids. Kept here is only the CDR3 DNA, which spans 45 bases and is read in frame from base 1. CDR1 SGHRS and CDR2 YFSETQ are derived from the germline V gene.

The sample here was PBMCs from the stem cell graft donor, taken from the stem cell graft. The sequence was collected from a human donor who donated a stem cell graft to a child with acute lymphoblastic leukemia. This chain is built from TRBV5-1 and TRBJ2-7; TRBD2 matches 7 bases in the middle. The DNA reads TGCGCCAGCAGCTTGAGTCCGGGAGGAGCCTCCGAGCAGTACTTC. Its coded protein is CASSLSPGGASEQYF. With the rest looked up from the reference TRBV5-1 and TRBJ2-7 genes rather than sequenced, the full variable domain is KAGVTQTPRYLIKTRGQQVTLSCSPISGHRSVSWYQQTPGQGLQFLFEYFSETQRNKGNFPGRFSGRQFSNSRSEMNVSTLELGDSALYLCASSLSPGGASEQYFGPGTRLTVT.